This note documents a single TCR beta chain sequence. This record comes from a study of blood T cell repertoires in COVID-19. Patients in Seattle were enrolled during active infection, then followed longitudinally. Sequencing was performed with immunoSEQ multiplex PCR; in TCRdb, only in-frame clones are kept and a portion is missing. The table shows 130,000 to 150,000 clones, with roughly three quarters occurring only once. This TCR was recovered from a woman aged 70 to 79 with COVID-19, enrolled during active disease. Sample: peripheral blood.

The CDR3 DNA reads TGTGCCAGCAGCTTTGGGACTTTCACAGATACGCAGTATTTT. The encoded protein is CASSFGTFTDTQYF. The chain is built from TRBV7-2 and TRBJ2-3, with D possibly being TRBD2 (6 bases). With 3 bases removed from V and 2 bases from J, the gap between germline ends came to 9 bases. The CDR3 spans 14 residues. The germline V gene has CDR1 SGHTA and CDR2 FQGNSA. Together with reference TRBV7-2 and TRBJ2-3, the CDR3 gives the full variable domain: GAGVSQSPSNKVTEKGKDVELRCDPISGHTALYWYRQSLGQGLEFLIYFQGNSAPDKSGLPSDRFSAERTGGSVSTLTIQRTQQEDSAVYLCASSFGTFTDTQYFGPGTRLTVL.